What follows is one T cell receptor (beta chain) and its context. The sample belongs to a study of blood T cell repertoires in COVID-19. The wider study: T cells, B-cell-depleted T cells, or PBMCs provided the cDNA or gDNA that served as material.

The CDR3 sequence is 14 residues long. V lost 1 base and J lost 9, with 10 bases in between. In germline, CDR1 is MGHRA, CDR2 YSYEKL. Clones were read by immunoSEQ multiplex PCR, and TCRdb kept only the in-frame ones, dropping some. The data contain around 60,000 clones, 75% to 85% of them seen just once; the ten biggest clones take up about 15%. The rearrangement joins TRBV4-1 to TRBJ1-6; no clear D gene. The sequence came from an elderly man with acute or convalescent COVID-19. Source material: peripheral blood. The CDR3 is CASSQVREVSPLHF. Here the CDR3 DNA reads TGCGCCAGCAGCCAAGTCCGGGAGGTTTCACCCCTCCACTTT.